The sequence of this T cell receptor beta chain was determined in a study of response to subunit inactivated influenza vaccine (dated by TCRdb to 2017 to 2018). A note on the overall study: Deep quantitative profiling of the T cell receptor repertoire was used in the study to follow responses to a trivalent subunit inactivated influenza vaccine. The full study reports these points: According to the authors, only a limited number of new T cells may be recruited by each seasonal influenza vaccination.

This clonotype was seen only a few times. This receptor's antigen is unknown. Within one base of it there is no much larger clone, and no base qualities were kept. CDR1 and CDR2 (LGHNA, YNFKEQ) derive from the germline V gene. The CDR3 numbers 14 residues from cysteine through phenylalanine. Only the CDR3 DNA stays, 42 bases, in frame from base 1. V and J are trimmed by 5 bases and 7 bases, and the gene matches miss 9 bases of the junction. The library was produced with RT-PCR. The listed sequencing device is Illumina HiSeq 2500. The raw public reads went through TCRdb reprocessing: fastp at Q25, MiXCR clone calling, in-frame beta chains kept. A single entry per CDR3 protein holds the most common genes and DNA from its merged rows. Recorded for this sample are hundreds of thousands of distinct CDR3 sequences; approximately 15% of them occurred a single time. The leading ten clones occupy around 7.3% of the sample.

In this chain, TRBV4-2 is recombined with TRBJ2-7, and TRBD1 aligns with 9 junction nucleotides. The source of this sequence is a man aged 50 to 59 who received an inactivated influenza vaccine. Donor details come from another sample of the same person, matched by shared clones. The sample here was PBMCs from blood, taken less than 15 days before vaccination. The CDR3 corresponds to CASSDRDRAREQYF. The sequenced DNA: TGTGCCAGCAGCGACCGGGACAGGGCGAGAGAGCAGTACTTC.